The 13 T cell receptor beta chains in this list originate from one sample, sequenced in a study of T cells in Graves' hyperthyroidism and ophthalmopathy. The source material, RNA transcripts, was used to amplify TCR beta CDR3 regions. A set of HTBI primers served as the primers for a first-round RT-PCR of the TCR CDR3. Via MiXCR, TCRdb re-called the multiplex PCR reads, giving one row per CDR3 protein. In the table there are hundreds of thousands of distinct CDR3 sequences, 15% to 20% of which are singletons. The sample taken for sequencing was blood. These receptors were obtained from an older woman with Graves' ophthalmopathy.

There are a few counts of this clonotype. V usage is TRBV5-8 and J usage is TRBJ1-6, with 9 bases lining up with TRBD1. Germline loops: CDR1 SGHTS, CDR2 YDEGEE. The CDR3 consists of 13 residues. J lost 6 bases, V lost 8 bases, and 3 bases had no gene match. The CDR3 loop is CASRDRANSPLHF. The CDR3 DNA is TGTGCCAGTCGGGACAGGGCTAATTCACCCCTCCACTTT.

The table lists this clonotype with many counts. The V call is TRBV27, the J call TRBJ1-2; 7 bases map to TRBD1. V shed 5 bases and J 4 bases; nucleotides not matched to a gene: 19. Looked up from germline, CDR1 is MNHEY and CDR2 is SMNVEV (reference sequence). This CDR3 is built from 18 residues. CDR3 DNA: TGTGCCAGCAGTGTCCGACAGGGACACTCTGCGGGTGGCTATGGCTACACCTTC. It yields the protein CASSVRQGHSAGGYGYTF.

Turning to this clonotype: This may arise from a read error, as a much more abundant clone is one base away. The chain uses TRBV10-3 and TRBJ1-2; the match to TRBD1 covers 7 bases. Trimming took 4 bases from V and 7 from J; bases not matched to a gene: 12. CDR3 length: 15 amino acids. In germline, CDR1 is ENHRY, CDR2 SYGVKD. This chain's CDR3 is CAISGQGGIPGGYTF. CDR3 nucleotide sequence: TGTGCCATCAGTGGGCAGGGGGGGATTCCGGGTGGCTACACCTTC.

Concerning this clonotype itself: The CDR3 end shows no conserved phenylalanine or tryptophan, and so a read error is likely. DNA for the CDR3: TGCGCCAGCAGCCAAGAGCCTAGCGGGGGGGCCGAGGAGACCCAGTACCTC. Protein sequence: CASSQEPSGGAEETQYL. The gene calls are TRBV4-1 and TRBJ2-5, with 12 bases aligning to TRBD2. CDR1 MGHRA and CDR2 YSYEKL come from the germline V gene. CDR3 size: 17 residues. The J segment lost 5 bases and the V segment lost 0 bases, leaving 7 bases of the junction unmatched.

This clonotype has at least ten counts. V gene TRBV19 combines with J gene TRBJ2-7; D may be TRBD1 or TRBD2 (5 bases each). Trimming shortened V by 2 bases and J by 3 bases, and 38 bases separated the two germline ends. Germline V lookup: CDR1 LNHDA, CDR2 SQIVND (reference sequence). The CDR3 runs to 23 residues. The DNA for the CDR3 is TGTGCCAGTAGTATAACCCAATTCAGGGAAACCCAAGGCCGACTAAGACCACACTACGAGCAGTACTTC. This sequence encodes CASSITQFRETQGRLRPHYEQYF.

V usage is TRBV7-9 and J usage is TRBJ2-2; D is possibly TRBD1 or TRBD2 (5 bases each). This CDR3 has 16 amino acids. V lost 5 bases and J 6 bases, leaving 19 bases between the germline ends. Germline V lookup: CDR1 SEHNR, CDR2 FQNEAQ (reference sequence). The DNA for the CDR3 is TGTGCCAGCAGCCCCCGGGACCCCAAAGGCTCCGGGGAGCTGTTTTTT. It translates to CASSPRDPKGSGELFF.

This clonotype has ten or more counts. This sequence joins TRBV6-1 and TRBJ1-5; possibly TRBD1 for D (5 bases). Trimming stripped 4 bases from V and 0 bases from J, with 13 bases between. Germline loops: CDR1 MNHNS, CDR2 SASEGT. This CDR3 comprises 16 residues. In DNA, the CDR3 is TGTGCCAGCAGTGCGACAGCAGGAAGTAGCAATCAGCCCCAGCATTTT. It translates to CASSATAGSSNQPQHF.

This clonotype was observed a handful of times. V gene TRBV18 combines with J gene TRBJ1-4, with D possibly being TRBD1 (5 bases). Germline values: CDR1 KGHSH, CDR2 LQKENI. There are 14 residues in the CDR3. The germline V and J ends were trimmed by 6 bases and 8 bases, with 16 bases remaining between them. Here the CDR3 reads CASSQGRGGEKLFF. The CDR3 DNA reads as TGTGCCAGCTCGCAAGGAAGGGGCGGGGAAAAACTGTTTTTT.

This clonotype was detected ten times or more. The V call is TRBV20-1, the J call TRBJ1-5, with D hard to call. Per the germline V gene, CDR1 is DFQATT and CDR2 is SNEGSKA (reference sequence). Trimming stripped 6 bases from V and 10 bases from J, with 16 bases between. This CDR3 is built from 12 residues. The CDR3 DNA reads as TGCAGTGCCCGCGACGGGATTGAACCCCAGCATTTT. Its protein is CSARDGIEPQHF.

V and J are TRBV5-8 and TRBJ2-2, with 11 bases identical to TRBD2. Trimming took 4 bases from V and 7 from J; bases not matched to a gene: 6. CDR3 length: 15 amino acids. CDR1 SGHTS and CDR2 YDEGEE come from the germline V gene. CDR3 amino acids: CASSPRTSGLGELFF. The CDR3 nucleotides are TGTGCCAGCAGCCCCAGGACTAGCGGGCTCGGGGAGCTGTTTTTT.

This clonotype was seen at least ten times. V gene TRBV6-1 combines with J gene TRBJ1-5; the match to TRBD1 covers 9 bases. This CDR3 region has 16 residues. J lost 4 bases, V lost 6 bases, and 10 bases had no gene match. Germline V lookup: CDR1 MNHNS, CDR2 SASEGT. CDR3 in DNA: TGTGCCAGCAGCCGGACAGGGGTTGGGACGAATCAGCCCCAGCATTTT. It is translated as CASSRTGVGTNQPQHF.

This clonotype was seen repeatedly, ten times or more. The rearrangement links TRBV28 to TRBJ2-5; TRBD1 or TRBD2 may be the D gene (5 bases each). Germline assignment: CDR1 MDHEN and CDR2 SYDVKM. With 1 base removed from V and 4 bases from J, the gap between germline ends came to 13 bases. The CDR3 loop spans 15 amino acids. The CDR3 bases are TGTGCCAGCAGTTTATTGTCCCAGAGGGGAGAGACCCAGTACTTC. It codes for CASSLLSQRGETQYF.

This clonotype was detected only a few times. The CDR3 nucleotides read TGCGCCAGCAGGAACTACGCCCGGACTAGCGGGTTTTCCTACAATGAGCAGTTCTTC. The encoded protein is CASRNYARTSGFSYNEQFF. The chain recombines TRBV10-2 with TRBJ2-1; 11 bases line up with TRBD2. In germline, CDR1 is WSHSY, CDR2 SAAADI. The junction had 14 bases not matched to a gene; V was cut back by 6 bases and J by 1 base. CDR3 length: 19 amino acids.